Listed here is a single T cell receptor beta chain. The CDR3 runs to 15 residues. CDR1 is MNHEY, CDR2 SMNVEV, per germline (reference sequence). This record comes from a study of T cells expressing NK-cell markers. TCRdb reanalyzed the 5' RACE reads and collapses them to one entry per CDR3 protein, without DNA. The listing records 300,000 or so distinct CDR3 sequences. The receptor was isolated from a woman aged 18 to 69 in good health. V is TRBV27 and J is TRBJ2-2; TCRdb names TRBD1, which stays unverified in the absence of DNA. The sequenced material came from blood T cells: a sorted CD56 or NKG2C T cell subset, CD4+ or CD8+ T cells, or bulk PBMC T cells (not recorded which). CDR3 sequence reads: CASSRTGGKAGELFF.